Below, 26 T cell receptor beta chains from the same sample are listed, as sequenced in a study of control samples from healthy donors and cancer patients. Clones were read by immunoSEQ multiplex PCR, and TCRdb kept only the in-frame ones, dropping some. Of 150,000 to 200,000 clones listed, around nine tenths were seen once; the top ten hold 1.1% to 1.5%. Material: blood. The receptors were gathered from a man younger than 40 in good health.

The rearrangement links TRBV7-8 to TRBJ2-7; D uncertain. The CDR3 runs to 14 residues. Trimming cost V 0 bases and J 5 bases, with 11 bases left between them. The germline V gene encodes CDR1 SGHVS and CDR2 FQNEAQ. The CDR3 DNA follows: TGTGCCAGCAGCTTAGCGCCAGGTGGCCACGAGCAGTACTTC. Its protein is CASSLAPGGHEQYF.

The V call is TRBV10-3, the J call TRBJ1-5; tentative D call: TRBD1 (6 bases). Per the germline V gene, CDR1 is ENHRY and CDR2 is SYGVKD. Trimming shortened V by 3 bases and J by 7 bases, and 13 bases separated the two germline ends. CDR3 size: 14 residues. CDR3 sequence reads: CAISERGGGQPQHF. CDR3 bases: TGTGCCATCAGTGAACGAGGGGGAGGACAGCCCCAGCATTTT.

The V gene is TRBV6-2 or TRBV6-3, the J gene TRBJ2-1, with 8 positions matching TRBD1. The ends lost 5 bases at V and 4 bases at J; junction bases unmatched: 13. The CDR3 totals 17 residues. CDR1 is MNHEY, CDR2 SVGEGT, per germline. In nucleotides, the CDR3 is TGTGCCAGCAGTAAACTTCGCGACAGGGGAGAGTACAATGAGCAGTTCTTC. Its protein is CASSKLRDRGEYNEQFF.

The chain couples TRBV11-2 to TRBJ1-3; weak D call: TRBD1 (5 bases). This CDR3 has 19 residues. Trimming removed 0 bases from V and 0 bases from J, with 18 bases in between. Germline V lookup: CDR1 SGHAT, CDR2 FQNNGV. The CDR3 nucleotides read TGTGCCAGCAGCTTAGATTTGGGGCGAACAGCGAGCTCTGGAAACACCATATATTTT. This codes for CASSLDLGRTASSGNTIYF.

The J gene is TRBJ2-7, the V gene TRBV28, with D perhaps assigned TRBD1 or TRBD2 (5 bases each). Germline-derived CDR1 and CDR2 are MDHEN and SYDVKM. The ends were cut back, 6 bases at V and 0 bases at J, with 21 bases in the middle. CDR3 length equals 17 residues. The CDR3 protein is CASSLASEGLSSYEQYF. CDR3 DNA sequence: TGTGCCAGCAGCCTCGCTTCTGAGGGGCTGAGCTCCTACGAGCAGTACTTC.

This clone is a singleton in its sample. V usage is TRBV7-2 and J usage is TRBJ2-7; D perhaps matches TRBD2 (6 bases). Trimming shortened V by 2 bases and J by 6 bases, and 14 bases separated the two germline ends. The germline V gene encodes CDR1 SGHTA and CDR2 FQGNSA. This CDR3 is built from 14 residues. The CDR3 here is CASSLSSGGGEQYF. CDR3 nucleotides: TGTGCCAGCAGCTTAAGTAGCGGAGGAGGCGAGCAGTACTTC. Variable domain in full (rest from reference TRBV7-2 and TRBJ2-7): GAGVSQSPSNKVTEKGKDVELRCDPISGHTALYWYRQSLGQGLEFLIYFQGNSAPDKSGLPSDRFSAERTGGSVSTLTIQRTQQEDSAVYLCASSLSSGGGEQYFGPGTRLTVT.

The chain recombines TRBV2 with TRBJ2-2; D is perhaps TRBD2 (5 bases). Trimming took 5 bases from V and 1 from J, leaving 14 bases between them. The CDR3 spans 16 residues. Germline loops: CDR1 SNHLY, CDR2 FYNNEI. CDR3 coding DNA: TGTGCCAGCAGTCAAAAGCGGAACCGGAACACCGGGGAGCTGTTTTTT. Protein product: CASSQKRNRNTGELFF.

The chain employs TRBV6-5 and TRBJ1-1, with D unresolved. CDR1 and CDR2 from the germline V gene are MNHEY and SVGAGI. CDR3 size: 14 residues. V lost 2 bases and J lost 3, with 10 bases in between. The CDR3 loop reads CASSYEAGDTEAFF. Here the CDR3 DNA reads TGTGCCAGCAGTTACGAAGCCGGGGACACTGAAGCTTTCTTT.

The V and J genes are TRBV2 and TRBJ2-7, with 8 bases fitting TRBD1. The V and J ends lost 7 bases and 3 bases, in that order; junction bases with no gene match: 11. The germline V gene has CDR1 SNHLY and CDR2 FYNNEI. CDR3 size: 15 residues. CDR3 in amino acids: CASTTKTGTGYEQYF. The CDR3 DNA follows: TGTGCCAGCACTACCAAGACAGGGACAGGCTACGAGCAGTACTTC. Drawing the rest from reference TRBV2 and TRBJ2-7, the complete variable domain is EPEVTQTPSHQVTQMGQEVILRCVPISNHLYFYWYRQILGQKVEFLVSFYNNEISEKSEIFDDQFSVERPDGSNFTLKIRSTKLEDSAMYFCASTTKTGTGYEQYFGPGTRLTVT.

V gene TRBV4-2 combines with J gene TRBJ2-3; a weak D match, TRBD2 (6 bases). V was pared by 3 bases and J by 6 bases, with 19 bases between. The CDR3 has 16 amino acids. Germline V gene lookup returns CDR1 LGHNA and CDR2 YNFKEQ. The CDR3 region is CASSHGVAEVRDTQYF. The DNA of the CDR3 is TGTGCCAGCAGCCATGGCGTAGCGGAAGTCCGGGATACGCAGTATTTT.

The chain is built from TRBV27 and TRBJ2-7; TRBD1 matches at 8 bases. In germline, CDR1 is MNHEY, CDR2 SMNVEV (reference sequence). This CDR3 contains 13 residues. The junction had 5 bases not matched to a gene; V was cut back by 5 bases and J by 5 bases. CDR3 nucleotide sequence: TGTGCCAGCAGTGTGACAGGGGTGGACGAGCAGTACTTC. Amino acid sequence: CASSVTGVDEQYF.

V gene TRBV20-1 combines with J gene TRBJ1-1, with D unresolved. The length of the CDR3 is 11 residues. Germline-derived CDR1 and CDR2 are DFQATT and SNEGSKA (reference sequence). As DNA, the CDR3 is TGCAGCGCTGGGGAACACACTGAAGCTTTCTTT. Protein sequence: CSAGEHTEAFF.

The chain links TRBV4-1 to TRBJ1-5, with D unclear. CDR3 length: 18 amino acids. Germline V gives CDR1 MGHRA, CDR2 YSYEKL. Trimming stripped 0 bases from V and 1 base from J, with 16 bases between. The CDR3, as DNA: TGCGCCAGCAGCCAAGATCTTAAAACAGATGAAAGCAATCAGCCCCAGCATTTT. Residues: CASSQDLKTDESNQPQHF.

This chain uses TRBV9 with TRBJ2-2; unclear D gene. The germline V gene encodes CDR1 SGDLS and CDR2 YYNGEE. Trimming cost V 0 bases and J 9 bases, with 12 bases left between them. This CDR3 contains 14 residues. The CDR3 DNA sequence: TGTGCCAGCAGCGTAGGAGAGGCGAAACGGGAGCTGTTTTTT. As protein: CASSVGEAKRELFF.

The rearrangement joins TRBV25-1 to TRBJ1-2, with 12 bases identical to TRBD1. Trimming at V came to 5 bases and at J to 5 bases, leaving 9 bases not matched to a gene. The CDR3 consists of 16 residues. The V gene's germline CDR1 is MGHDK and CDR2 SYGVNS. Here the CDR3 DNA reads TGTGCCAGCAGTCCTAGTTCGGGACAGGGGGCGTATGGCTACACCTTC. Translating gives CASSPSSGQGAYGYTF.

For the CDR3, the DNA is TGTGCCACCAACCGGACAGGGGGGGACGAGCAGTACTTC. Its protein product is CATNRTGGDEQYF. This sequence joins TRBV24-1 and TRBJ2-7; TRBD1 aligns across 10 bases. Germline V gene data show CDR1 as KGHDR and CDR2 as SFDVKD. The trim removed 8 bases at V and 5 bases at J, leaving 5 bases unmatched. This CDR3 comprises 13 residues.

The CDR3 loop reads CASSRVGTEAFF. Written as DNA, the CDR3 is TGTGCCAGCAGCCGCGTTGGGACTGAAGCTTTCTTT. This chain uses TRBV11-2 with TRBJ1-1; D remains unclear. This CDR3 contains 12 residues. Germline loops: CDR1 SGHAT, CDR2 FQNNGV. V dropped 5 bases and J dropped 5 bases, with 9 bases sitting between them.

The chain employs TRBV6-1 and TRBJ1-6; D is unclear. V shed 0 bases and J shed 7 bases, with 7 bases lying between them. Germline-derived CDR1 and CDR2 are MNHNS and SASEGT. This CDR3 has 14 amino acids. Here the CDR3 reads CASSEAVRNSPLHF. The CDR3 DNA reads TGTGCCAGCAGTGAAGCAGTGCGGAATTCACCCCTCCACTTT.

V usage is TRBV9 and J usage is TRBJ2-5; 7 nucleotides match TRBD1. Germline V gives CDR1 SGDLS, CDR2 YYNGEE. Trimming at V came to 3 bases and at J to 9 bases, leaving 5 bases not matched to a gene. The CDR3 spans 12 residues. The CDR3 here is CASSARGSAQYF. CDR3 DNA sequence: TGTGCCAGCAGCGCCAGGGGGAGCGCCCAGTACTTC.

The chain couples TRBV9 to TRBJ2-1, with D perhaps TRBD2 (5 bases). V shed 0 bases and J shed 12 bases, with 22 bases lying between them. Germline assignment: CDR1 SGDLS and CDR2 YYNGEE. The CDR3 has 16 amino acids. CDR3 DNA: TGTGCCAGCAGCGTAGCGAGGGATCCAACTACAATGACGCAGTTCTTC. Its translation is CASSVARDPTTMTQFF.

This chain joins TRBV20-1 and TRBJ1-4; maybe TRBD1 (6 bases). V was pared by 3 bases and J by 4 bases, with 15 bases between. The CDR3 has 15 amino acids. Per the germline V gene, CDR1 is DFQATT and CDR2 is SNEGSKA (reference sequence). The CDR3 bases are TGCAGTGCTAGTGGAGAAGGGGGTTATAATGAAAAACTGTTTTTT. As protein: CSASGEGGYNEKLFF.

The V call is TRBV5-8, the J call TRBJ2-1, with unresolved D. CDR3 length: 18 residues. CDR1 is SGHTS, CDR2 YDEGEE, per germline. V shed 1 base and J shed 3 bases, with 20 bases lying between them. This chain's CDR3 is CASSLTLGYTGVYNEQFF. CDR3 DNA: TGTGCCAGCAGCTTGACCCTAGGGTACACTGGGGTCTACAATGAGCAGTTCTTC.

The chain combines TRBV2 with TRBJ1-5; unclear D gene. Germline-derived CDR1 and CDR2 are SNHLY and FYNNEI. With 7 bases removed from V and 0 bases from J, the gap between germline ends came to 10 bases. The CDR3 sequence is 14 residues long. DNA for the CDR3: TGTGCCAGCAAGGCCGAATCTAGCAATCAGCCCCAGCATTTT. Protein sequence: CASKAESSNQPQHF.

The chain joins TRBV30 to TRBJ2-2; tentative D call: TRBD2 (6 bases). The CDR3 sequence is 14 residues long. The germline V and J ends were trimmed by 3 bases and 4 bases, with 12 bases remaining between them. Germline values: CDR1 GTSNPN, CDR2 SVGIG (reference sequence). The CDR3 region is CAWSIGGPTGELFF. The CDR3 DNA reads TGTGCCTGGAGCATCGGAGGGCCCACCGGGGAGCTGTTTTTT.

This clone occurred once. The rearrangement links TRBV3-1 (or the pseudogene TRBV3-2) to TRBJ1-2; maybe TRBD1 (5 bases). Between the trimmed V and J ends, which lost 4 bases and 4 bases, there was a span of 10 bases. CDR1 and CDR2 (germline): LGHDT, YNNKEL (reference sequence). The CDR3 contains 13 residues. The CDR3 nucleotides are TGTGCCAGCAGCCCGGGACTTGTCTATGGCTACACCTTC. Its translation: CASSPGLVYGYTF.

V usage is TRBV18 and J usage is TRBJ1-1; perhaps TRBD1 as D (6 bases). Trimming took 5 bases from V and 3 from J, leaving 13 bases between them. There are 14 residues in the CDR3. Germline V CDR1 and CDR2: KGHSH, LQKENI. The CDR3 loop reads CASSGRQGYTEAFF. DNA of the CDR3: TGTGCCAGCTCAGGTCGCCAGGGGTACACTGAAGCTTTCTTT. Based on the CDR3 plus reference TRBV18 and TRBJ1-1, the full variable domain is NAGVMQNPRHLVRRRGQEARLRCSPMKGHSHVYWYRQLPEEGLKFMVYLQKENIIDESGMPKERFSAEFPKEGPSILRIQQVVRGDSAAYFCASSGRQGYTEAFFGQGTRLTVV.